One sample yielded the 21 T cell receptor beta chains listed below, sequenced in a study of shared clonotypes between healthy human individuals. Assay used: immunoSEQ multiplex PCR; TCRdb lists only in-frame clones, some missing. The sample yields 1,400,000 or so clones, approximately 98.5% seen once. Sample: naive CD4+ T cells sorted from blood. Subset specified: CD45RA+ positively selected. These receptor sequences come from a man in his thirties or forties in good health.

The chain carries TRBV5-1 and TRBJ2-7; 7 nucleotides match TRBD2. Germline lookup yields CDR1 SGHRS and CDR2 YFSETQ. Losses at the gene ends were 3 bases for V and 3 bases for J; bases not matched to a gene: 12. The CDR3 totals 16 residues. Written as DNA, the CDR3 is TGCGCCAGCAGCTCGATAACTAGCGCCCCTGGCTACGAGCAGTACTTC. The encoded protein is CASSSITSAPGYEQYF.

The genes are TRBV4-3 and TRBJ2-7; 9 positions match TRBD1. With 0 bases clipped from V and 3 bases from J, the junction kept 3 bases outside the gene matches. This CDR3 is built from 15 residues. Per germline, CDR1 LGHNA and CDR2 YSLEER. In DNA, the CDR3 is TGCGCCAGCAGCCAAGACGGGGGACAGGGCTACGAGCAGTACTTC. It translates to CASSQDGGQGYEQYF.

The genes are TRBV21-1 and TRBJ1-2; whether TRBD1, the table's D call, matches the DNA was not checked. TRBV21-1 is given as a pseudogene. The CDR3 length is 15 residues. CDR3 coding DNA: TGTGCCAGCAGCACATACCCCACAGGGAACTATAGCTACACCTTC. Protein product: CASSTYPTGNYSYTF.

The V and J genes are TRBV5-1 and TRBJ2-1, with 12 bases identical to TRBD2. The CDR3 runs to 16 residues. CDR1 and CDR2 from the germline V gene are SGHRS and YFSETQ. Trimming took 0 bases from V and 7 from J; bases not matched to a gene: 5. For the CDR3, the DNA is TGCGCCAGCAGCTTGGCAGGACTAGCGGGAACGAATGAGCAGTTCTTC. This sequence encodes CASSLAGLAGTNEQFF.

This clone was detected only once. The chain uses TRBV7-2 and TRBJ1-2; D remains unclear. Germline CDR1 is SGHTA and CDR2 is FQGNSA. There are 14 residues in the CDR3. The V end lost 0 bases, the J end lost 4 bases, and 9 bases lay between the germline ends. The CDR3 protein is CASSLARNFYGYTF. The CDR3 nucleotides are TGTGCCAGCAGCTTAGCGAGAAATTTCTATGGCTACACCTTC. Based on the CDR3 plus reference TRBV7-2 and TRBJ1-2, the full variable domain is GAGVSQSPSNKVTEKGKDVELRCDPISGHTALYWYRQSLGQGLEFLIYFQGNSAPDKSGLPSDRFSAERTGGSVSTLTIQRTQQEDSAVYLCASSLARNFYGYTFGSGTRLTVV.

This clone has only one observation. This chain joins TRBV2 and TRBJ1-1; D is unresolved. The CDR3 runs to 13 residues. Germline V CDR1 and CDR2: SNHLY, FYNNEI. Trimming shortened V by 1 base and J by 2 bases, and 5 bases separated the two germline ends. As DNA, the CDR3 is TGTGCCAGCAGTGAAGGGACTAACACTGAAGCTTTCTTT. Translation gives CASSEGTNTEAFF.

The gene calls are TRBV2 and TRBJ2-7; D may be TRBD1 or TRBD2 (5 bases each). Germline V gives CDR1 SNHLY, CDR2 FYNNEI. The CDR3 runs 14 residues. V was pared by 5 bases and J by 4 bases, with 15 bases between. This chain's CDR3 is CASSRDAGWYEQYF. The CDR3, as DNA: TGTGCCAGCAGTCGGGACGCCGGATGGTACGAGCAGTACTTC.

V is TRBV18 and J is TRBJ2-7; 7 bases map to TRBD2. Germline V gene lookup returns CDR1 KGHSH and CDR2 LQKENI. The length of the CDR3 is 15 residues. Unmatched junction bases numbered 9, after V lost 2 bases and J lost 5 bases. As DNA, the CDR3 is TGTGCCAGCTCACCAAGACGGGACTACTATGACGAGCAGTACTTC. Translated: CASSPRRDYYDEQYF.

The V gene is TRBV11-2, the J gene TRBJ2-7; the match to TRBD1 covers 11 bases. Trimming removed 5 bases from V and 3 bases from J; junction bases left unmatched: 12. Germline CDR1 SGHAT, CDR2 FQNNGV. The CDR3 is 17 residues long. The CDR3 DNA reads as TGTGCCAGCAGCCCATCCACGGGGACAGGGGGTCTCTACGAGCAGTACTTC. This gives the protein CASSPSTGTGGLYEQYF.

The V gene is TRBV7-9, the J gene TRBJ2-5; 7 nucleotides line up with TRBD1. Germline loops: CDR1 SEHNR, CDR2 FQNEAQ (reference sequence). The CDR3 totals 14 residues. After removal of 2 bases from V and 5 bases from J, the junction contained 5 bases not matched to a gene. For the CDR3, the DNA is TGTGCCAGCAGCTTATGGACAGGCGGGGAGACCCAGTACTTC. Translated, it gives CASSLWTGGETQYF.

The chain is built from TRBV14 and TRBJ1-1; 9 bases map to TRBD1. Germline V gene sequence: CDR1 SGHDN, CDR2 FVKESK. The junction had 5 bases not matched to a gene; V was cut back by 0 bases and J by 0 bases. The CDR3 sequence is 17 residues long. The CDR3 sequence is CASSQEGTGIVNTEAFF. CDR3 in DNA: TGTGCCAGCAGCCAAGAGGGGACAGGGATAGTGAACACTGAAGCTTTCTTT.

The chain links TRBV2 to TRBJ2-1; D may correspond to TRBD1 or TRBD2 (7 bases each). The CDR3 totals 15 residues. The germline V and J ends were trimmed by 6 bases and 7 bases, with 19 bases remaining between them. The germline CDR1 and CDR2 sequences are SNHLY and FYNNEI. The CDR3 loop reads CASRWGTVSGNEQFF. DNA of the CDR3: TGTGCCAGCAGGTGGGGGACAGTTAGCGGGAATGAGCAGTTCTTC.

The chain links TRBV10-3 to TRBJ1-1, with D possibly being TRBD1 (5 bases). Deletions cut 4 bases from V and 5 bases from J, with 5 bases between. CDR1 ENHRY and CDR2 SYGVKD come from the germline V gene. The CDR3 consists of 11 residues. As DNA, the CDR3 is TGTGCCATCAGTGGGGGGACTGAAGCTTTCTTT. Residues: CAISGGTEAFF.

The rearrangement links TRBV11-3 to TRBJ2-2; 8 bases agree with TRBD2. V was pared by 5 bases and J by 0 bases, with 5 bases of the junction left unmatched. Germline V lookup: CDR1 SGHNT, CDR2 YENEEA. The CDR3 extends over 16 amino acids. CDR3 in DNA: TGTGCCAGCAGCCCCAGGACTAGCTCGAACACCGGGGAGCTGTTTTTT. Translated, it gives CASSPRTSSNTGELFF.

This sequence joins TRBV28 and TRBJ1-1; possibly TRBD1 for D (5 bases). V was cut by 10 bases and J by 8 bases, with 17 bases left in between. Per the germline V gene, CDR1 is MDHEN and CDR2 is SYDVKM. This CDR3 comprises 12 residues. The CDR3 DNA reads as TGTGCCACCATGAACGGGAGGACAGAAGCTTTCTTT. This sequence encodes CATMNGRTEAFF.

This clone was detected a few times. V gene TRBV5-1 combines with J gene TRBJ2-7; either TRBD1 or TRBD2 may fit D (5 bases each). The germline gives CDR1 SGHRS, CDR2 YFSETQ. V was cut by 2 bases and J by 3 bases, with 12 bases left in between. The CDR3 runs to 14 residues. CDR3 in amino acids: CASSFPGTHYEQYF. The CDR3 DNA reads as TGCGCCAGCAGCTTCCCAGGGACCCACTACGAGCAGTACTTC.

The rearrangement uses TRBV7-3 and TRBJ2-1; 10 bases agree with TRBD2. Trimming removed 4 bases from V and 7 bases from J; junction bases left unmatched: 7. Looked up from germline, CDR1 is SGHTA and CDR2 is FQGTGA. CDR3 length equals 15 residues. CDR3 sequence (DNA): TGTGCCAGCAGCTATCTAGCGGGAGATAGAAATGAGCAGTTCTTC. It codes for CASSYLAGDRNEQFF.

This clone was counted once. V is TRBV2 and J is TRBJ2-3, with TRBD1 identical over 8 bases. V gave up 8 bases and J gave up 3 bases; unmatched junction bases: 7. This CDR3 is built from 14 residues. Germline values: CDR1 SNHLY, CDR2 FYNNEI. Here the CDR3 DNA reads TGTGCCAGCCTGAAGACAGGGGATACAGATACGCAGTATTTT. Translation: CASLKTGDTDTQYF.

The chain has TRBV5-1 and TRBJ1-4, with D unresolved. This CDR3 region has 13 residues. CDR1 is SGHRS and CDR2 is YFSETQ in the germline V gene. Trimming took off 4 bases at V and 3 bases at J, with 7 bases between the two ends. This CDR3 reads CASSMVSNEKLFF. In DNA form, the CDR3 reads TGCGCCAGCAGCATGGTCTCTAATGAAAAACTGTTTTTT. The full variable domain, in which reference TRBV5-1 and TRBJ1-4 provide the parts outside the CDR3, is KAGVTQTPRYLIKTRGQQVTLSCSPISGHRSVSWYQQTPGQGLQFLFEYFSETQRNKGNFPGRFSGRQFSNSRSEMNVSTLELGDSALYLCASSMVSNEKLFFGSGTQLSVL.

The J gene is TRBJ2-3, the V gene TRBV5-1; D might be TRBD1 (6 bases). Trimming removed 4 bases from V and 4 bases from J, with 13 bases in between. Germline CDR1 SGHRS, CDR2 YFSETQ. The CDR3 sequence is 14 residues long. The CDR3 DNA reads as TGCGCCAGCAGCCCGAAGACAGGATCAGATACGCAGTATTTT. Its protein is CASSPKTGSDTQYF.

With regard to this clone: This sample includes further DNA sequences coding for the same CDR3. V usage is TRBV5-1 and J usage is TRBJ1-1; D remains unclear. CDR1 is SGHRS, CDR2 YFSETQ, per germline. Trimming took off 0 bases at V and 0 bases at J, with 6 bases between the two ends. The CDR3 runs 14 residues. This chain's CDR3 is CASSLGGMNTEAFF. As DNA, the CDR3 is TGCGCCAGCAGCTTGGGGGGAATGAACACTGAAGCTTTCTTT.